Listed below are T cell receptor beta chains from one sample, sequenced in a study of CD8+CD57+ T cells in acquired aplastic anemia. MiXCR was run by TCRdb on the reads, yielding one entry per CDR3 protein. This sample carries roughly 160,000 distinct CDR3 sequences, 71% of them seen once, and the ten largest clones take about 50%. Sequenced sample: sorted CD4+, CD8+, or CD8+CD57+ T cells (not recorded which) from PBMCs. The receptors derive from a human donor with aplastic anemia. CDR3s include the opening cysteine and the closing phenylalanine or tryptophan. A D gene is named only where the DNA matches it firmly. Size is stated for part of the rows, as once, few or many counts, or as a class when the clone is expanded.

D: TRBD2; J: TRBJ2-5; size: few; V: TRBV25-1; CDR3: CASGGGETQYF; DNA: TGTGCCAGCGGGGGAGGGGAGACCCAGTACTTC
D: NA; J: TRBJ1-2; size: NA; V: TRBV7-3; CDR3: CASSPGSGGHTF; DNA: TGTGCCAGCAGCCCAGGGTCAGGCGGCCACACCTTC
D: TRBD2; J: TRBJ2-1; size: NA; V: TRBV29-1; CDR3: CSVEGTSGGGSYNEQFF; DNA: TGCAGCGTTGAGGGGACTAGCGGGGGTGGCTCCTACAATGAGCAGTTCTTC
D: NA; J: TRBJ1-3; size: NA; V: TRBV7-6; CDR3: CASSSRLIHRVGNTIYF; DNA: TGTGCCAGCAGCTCACGACTAATTCACAGGGTTGGAAACACCATATATTTT
D: NA; J: TRBJ2-7; size: NA; V: TRBV7-9; CDR3: CASSWDPGPEQYF; DNA: TGTGCCAGCAGCTGGGATCCAGGGCCCGAGCAGTACTTC
D: NA; J: TRBJ2-7; size: NA; V: TRBV15; CDR3: CATSGTSYEQYF; DNA: TGTGCCACCAGCGGGACCAGCTACGAGCAGTACTTC
D: NA; J: TRBJ1-3; size: NA; V: TRBV2; CDR3: CASSERVNGNTIYF; DNA: TGTGCCAGCAGTGAACGGGTAAACGGAAACACCATATATTTT
D: TRBD1; J: TRBJ1-1; size: NA; V: TRBV19; CDR3: CASSRDRGTEAFF; DNA: TGTGCCAGTAGTAGGGACAGGGGGACTGAAGCTTTCTTT
D: TRBD1; J: TRBJ1-4; size: NA; V: TRBV2; CDR3: CASRLRDRAEKLFF; DNA: TGTGCCAGCAGGTTAAGGGACAGGGCTGAAAAACTGTTTTTT
D: NA; J: TRBJ2-7; size: NA; V: TRBV15; CDR3: CATSPGAYEQYF; DNA: TGTGCCACCAGCCCAGGCGCGTACGAGCAGTACTTC
D: NA; J: TRBJ1-2; size: NA; V: TRBV12-3/TRBV12-4; CDR3: CASSLIPEGAGGYTF; DNA: TGTGCCAGCAGTTTAATCCCGGAAGGGGCAGGGGGCTACACCTTC
D: NA; J: TRBJ1-2; size: NA; V: TRBV29-1; CDR3: CSATDSLYGYTF; DNA: TGCAGCGCTACGGACAGCCTCTATGGCTACACCTTC
D: NA; J: TRBJ2-7; size: NA; V: TRBV7-9; CDR3: CASRDTYEQYF; DNA: TGTGCCAGCAGGGACACCTACGAGCAGTACTTC
D: NA; J: TRBJ1-5; size: NA; V: TRBV19; CDR3: CASIGGNQPQHF; DNA: TGTGCCAGTATTGGGGGGAATCAGCCCCAGCATTTT
D: NA; J: TRBJ2-3; size: NA; V: TRBV2; CDR3: CAGRKRAADTQYF; DNA: TGTGCCGGCCGCAAGCGGGCAGCAGATACGCAGTATTTT
D: NA; J: TRBJ1-3; size: NA; V: TRBV5-1; CDR3: CASSLSGTGNTIYF; DNA: TGCGCCAGCAGCTTGTCAGGGACTGGAAACACCATATATTTT